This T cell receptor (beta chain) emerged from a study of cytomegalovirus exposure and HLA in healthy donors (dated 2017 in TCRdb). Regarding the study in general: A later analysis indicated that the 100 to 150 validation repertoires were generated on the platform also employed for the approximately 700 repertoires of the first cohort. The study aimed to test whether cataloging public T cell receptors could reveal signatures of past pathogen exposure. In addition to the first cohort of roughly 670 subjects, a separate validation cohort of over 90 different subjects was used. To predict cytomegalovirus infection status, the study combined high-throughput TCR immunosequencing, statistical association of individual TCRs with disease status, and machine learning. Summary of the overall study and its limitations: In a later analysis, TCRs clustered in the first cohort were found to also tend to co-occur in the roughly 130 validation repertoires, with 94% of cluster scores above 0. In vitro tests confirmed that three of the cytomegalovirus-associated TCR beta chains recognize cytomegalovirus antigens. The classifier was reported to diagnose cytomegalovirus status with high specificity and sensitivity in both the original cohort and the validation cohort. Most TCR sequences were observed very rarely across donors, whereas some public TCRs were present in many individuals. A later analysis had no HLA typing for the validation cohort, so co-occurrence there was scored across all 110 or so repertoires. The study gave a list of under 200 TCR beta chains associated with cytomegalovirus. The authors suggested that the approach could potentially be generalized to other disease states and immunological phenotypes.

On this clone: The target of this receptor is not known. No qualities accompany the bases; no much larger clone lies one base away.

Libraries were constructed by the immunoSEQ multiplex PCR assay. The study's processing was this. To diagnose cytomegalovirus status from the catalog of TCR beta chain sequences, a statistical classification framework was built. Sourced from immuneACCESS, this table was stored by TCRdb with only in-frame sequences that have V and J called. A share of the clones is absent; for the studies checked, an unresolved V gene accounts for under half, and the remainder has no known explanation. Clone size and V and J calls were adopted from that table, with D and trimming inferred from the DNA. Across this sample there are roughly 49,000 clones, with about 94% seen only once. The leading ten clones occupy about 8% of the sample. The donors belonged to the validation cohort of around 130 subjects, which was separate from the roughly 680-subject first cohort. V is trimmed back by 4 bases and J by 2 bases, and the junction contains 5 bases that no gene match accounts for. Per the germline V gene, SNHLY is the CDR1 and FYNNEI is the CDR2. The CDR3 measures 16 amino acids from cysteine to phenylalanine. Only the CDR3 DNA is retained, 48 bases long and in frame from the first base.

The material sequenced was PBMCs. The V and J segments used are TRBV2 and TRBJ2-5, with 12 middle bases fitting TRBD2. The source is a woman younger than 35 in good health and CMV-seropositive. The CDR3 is CASSGSGLAGQETQYF. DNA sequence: TGTGCCAGCAGTGGATCTGGACTAGCGGGACAAGAGACCCAGTACTTC.